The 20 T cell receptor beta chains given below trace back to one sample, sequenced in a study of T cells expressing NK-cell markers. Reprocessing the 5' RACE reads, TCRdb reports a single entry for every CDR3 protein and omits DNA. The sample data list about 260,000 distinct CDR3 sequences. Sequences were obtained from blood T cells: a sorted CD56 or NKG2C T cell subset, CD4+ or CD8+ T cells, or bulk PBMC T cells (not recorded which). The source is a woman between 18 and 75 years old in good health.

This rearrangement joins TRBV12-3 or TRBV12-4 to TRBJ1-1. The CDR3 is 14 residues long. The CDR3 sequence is CASSGREPGTEAFF.

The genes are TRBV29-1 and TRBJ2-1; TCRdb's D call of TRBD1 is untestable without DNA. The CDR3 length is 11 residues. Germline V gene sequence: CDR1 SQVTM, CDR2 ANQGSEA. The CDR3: CSAHGPGEQFF.

This chain's CDR3 is CSDTLTSGKQFF. The gene calls are TRBV20-1 and TRBJ2-1; the TRBD2 assignment by TCRdb is unverifiable without DNA. This CDR3 contains 12 residues. Germline assignment: CDR1 DFQATT and CDR2 SNEGSKA (reference sequence).

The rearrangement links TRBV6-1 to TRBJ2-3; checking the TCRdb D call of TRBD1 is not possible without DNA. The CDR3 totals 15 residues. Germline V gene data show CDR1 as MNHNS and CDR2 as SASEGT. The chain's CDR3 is CASSAAGRGTDTQYF.

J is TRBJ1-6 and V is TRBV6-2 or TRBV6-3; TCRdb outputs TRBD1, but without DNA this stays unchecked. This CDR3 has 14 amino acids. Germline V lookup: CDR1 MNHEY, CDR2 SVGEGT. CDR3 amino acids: CASSYFSGSSPLHF.

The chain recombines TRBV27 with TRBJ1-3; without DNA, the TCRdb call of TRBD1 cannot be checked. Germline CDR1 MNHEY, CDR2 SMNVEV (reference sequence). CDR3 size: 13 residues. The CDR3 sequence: CANGQGVGNTIYF.

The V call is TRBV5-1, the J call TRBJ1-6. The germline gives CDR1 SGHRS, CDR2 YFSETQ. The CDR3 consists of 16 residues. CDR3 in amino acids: CASSPGSSTYNSPLHF. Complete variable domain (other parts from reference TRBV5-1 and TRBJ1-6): KAGVTQTPRYLIKTRGQQVTLSCSPISGHRSVSWYQQTPGQGLQFLFEYFSETQRNKGNFPGRFSGRQFSNSRSEMNVSTLELGDSALYLCASSPGSSTYNSPLHFGNGTRLTVT.

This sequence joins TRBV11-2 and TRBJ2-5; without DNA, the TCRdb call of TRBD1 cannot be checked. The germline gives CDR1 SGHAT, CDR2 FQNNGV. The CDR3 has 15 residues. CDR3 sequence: CASSFTAPTRETQYF.

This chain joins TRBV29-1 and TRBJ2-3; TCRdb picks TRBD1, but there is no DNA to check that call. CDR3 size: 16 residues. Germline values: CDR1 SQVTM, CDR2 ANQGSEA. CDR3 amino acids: CSVSGTGYGSTDTQYF.

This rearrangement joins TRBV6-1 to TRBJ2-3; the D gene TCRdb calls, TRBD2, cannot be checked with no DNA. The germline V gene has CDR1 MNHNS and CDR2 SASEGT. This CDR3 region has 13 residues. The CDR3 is CASRTIAGHTQYF.

CDR3 loop: CSAPQGPTYEQYF. The chain carries TRBV20-1 and TRBJ2-7; TCRdb's D gene call, TRBD1, goes unchecked for lack of DNA. The CDR3 extends over 13 amino acids. Germline V gene lookup returns CDR1 DFQATT and CDR2 SNEGSKA (reference sequence).

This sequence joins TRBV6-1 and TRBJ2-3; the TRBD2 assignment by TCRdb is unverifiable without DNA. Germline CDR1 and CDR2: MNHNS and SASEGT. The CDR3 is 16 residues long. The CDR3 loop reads CASLRLAGGPTDTQYF.

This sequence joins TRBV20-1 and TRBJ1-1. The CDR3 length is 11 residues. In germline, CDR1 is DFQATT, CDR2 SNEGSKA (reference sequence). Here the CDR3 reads CSARWNTEAFF.

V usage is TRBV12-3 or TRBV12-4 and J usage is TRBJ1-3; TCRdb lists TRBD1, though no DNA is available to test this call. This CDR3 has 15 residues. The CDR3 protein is CASTPPRGAGNTIYF.

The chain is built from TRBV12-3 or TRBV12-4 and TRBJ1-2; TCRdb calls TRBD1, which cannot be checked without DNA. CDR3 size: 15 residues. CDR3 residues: CASRLTGGANYGYTF.

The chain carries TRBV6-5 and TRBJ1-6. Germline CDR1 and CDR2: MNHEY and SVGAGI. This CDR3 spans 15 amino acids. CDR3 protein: CASSYSDPYNSPLHF.

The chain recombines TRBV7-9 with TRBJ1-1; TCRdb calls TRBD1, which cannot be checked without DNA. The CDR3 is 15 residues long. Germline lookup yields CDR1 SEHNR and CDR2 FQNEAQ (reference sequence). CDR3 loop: CASSPRGTVNTEAFF.

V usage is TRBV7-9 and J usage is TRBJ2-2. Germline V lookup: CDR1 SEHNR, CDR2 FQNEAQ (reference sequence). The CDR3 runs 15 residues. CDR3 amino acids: CASSVTHPNTGELFF.

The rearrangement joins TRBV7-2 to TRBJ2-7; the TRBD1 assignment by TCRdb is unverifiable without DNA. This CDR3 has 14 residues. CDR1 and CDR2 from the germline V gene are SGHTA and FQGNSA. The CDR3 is CASSLSQGGYEQYF.

The CDR3 region is CASSSPRRGSWNEQFF. V is TRBV28 and J is TRBJ2-1; the D call from TCRdb, TRBD2, cannot be confirmed without DNA. The germline gives CDR1 MDHEN, CDR2 SYDVKM. There are 16 residues in the CDR3.